This T cell receptor beta chain was retrieved from a study of T cells in Graves' hyperthyroidism and ophthalmopathy. As for this clonotype: Antigen: not known.

Hyperthyroidism had been newly diagnosed in patients aged 18 to 65, and its duration was under 2 months. Clinicians diagnosed patients from clinical symptoms, serum thyroxine and TRAb, thyroid ultrasound and orbital computed tomography. The study's findings and limits: A model built on 13 V-J features separated ophthalmopathy from stable hyperthyroidism. The model made its ophthalmopathy prediction, and onset followed a median approximately 6 months later.

Authors of the study amplified TCR beta CDR3 regions from RNA transcripts. The primer set for the first-round RT-PCR of the TCR CDR3 was HTBI. TCRdb used MiXCR to reprocess the multiplex PCR reads, holding one entry per CDR3 protein. Of hundreds of thousands of distinct CDR3 sequences in the sample, 11% to 15% were seen once. The sequence was obtained from a woman aged 18-30 years with Graves' hyperthyroidism. The sample taken for sequencing was blood.

The CDR3 here is CATSLGPSRAANEQFF. CDR3 nucleotides: TGTGCCACCAGCCTAGGGCCGTCAAGGGCGGCAAATGAGCAGTTCTTC. The genes are TRBV24-1 and TRBJ2-1; D gene ambiguous. The CDR3 is 16 amino acids. Between the trimmed V and J ends, which lost 7 bases and 7 bases, there was a span of 22 bases. Germline V gene sequence: CDR1 KGHDR, CDR2 SFDVKD.